This T cell receptor beta chain derives from a study of shared clonotypes between healthy human individuals. V was clipped by 3 bases and J by 6 bases; unmatched bases: 14. This CDR3 comprises 18 residues. Germline-derived CDR1 and CDR2 are ENHRY and SYGVKD. The table came from immunoSEQ multiplex PCR; TCRdb's copy has only in-frame clones and leaves some out. There are about 1.5 million clones in the sample; approximately 96% occur only once, and approximately 1.1% lies in the top ten. The sequenced sample consisted of naive CD4+ T cells sorted from blood. The subset denotes: CD45RA+ positively selected. The receptor's source is a man aged 25 to 40 in good health. This rearrangement joins TRBV10-3 to TRBJ2-7; TRBD2 agrees at 13 bases. The CDR3, as DNA: TGTGCCATCAGTGACCCGACTAGCGGGAGGAGATCAGCCCTCGAGCAGTACTTC. Translation gives CAISDPTSGRRSALEQYF.